Below are 23 T cell receptor beta chains sequenced from a single sample in a study of T cells in Graves' hyperthyroidism and ophthalmopathy. Regions amplified from RNA transcripts were the TCR beta CDR3 regions. The TCR CDR3 first-round RT-PCR relied on the HTBI primer set. TCRdb re-called the multiplex PCR reads through MiXCR, storing one row per CDR3 protein. The data show approximately 520,000 distinct CDR3 sequences, roughly a quarter seen once. The sample consisted of blood. All receptors come from a woman aged 25 to 39 with Graves' ophthalmopathy.

This sequence joins TRBV6-2 or TRBV6-3 and TRBJ1-5; D not resolved. The V gene's germline CDR1 is MNHEY and CDR2 SVGEGT. The CDR3 totals 16 residues. Trimming took off 2 bases at V and 3 bases at J, with 14 bases between the two ends. This CDR3 is CASSYRRTSINQPQHF. The CDR3 DNA reads TGTGCCAGCAGTTACCGACGGACGTCTATCAATCAGCCCCAGCATTTT.

This clonotype was counted only a few times. This chain joins TRBV5-1 and TRBJ2-7, with TRBD2 identical over 10 bases. This CDR3 has 15 residues. V lost 3 bases to trimming and J lost 2 bases; unmatched junction nucleotides: 5. CDR1 is SGHRS, CDR2 YFSETQ, per germline. The CDR3: CASSSLAGGTYEQYF. CDR3 nucleotide sequence: TGCGCCAGCAGCTCCTTAGCGGGAGGTACCTACGAGCAGTACTTC.

Ten or more counts support this clonotype. The J gene is TRBJ2-7, the V gene TRBV12-3 or TRBV12-4; the D is unclear. The V gene lost 6 bases and the J gene lost 5 bases, with 14 bases spanning the gap. The CDR3 spans 13 residues. CDR3 sequence (DNA): TGTGCCAGCAGGCCTAATTATCAGAACGAGCAGTACTTC. Its translation is CASRPNYQNEQYF.

The chain uses TRBV10-3 and TRBJ2-2; tentative D call: TRBD1 (5 bases). Germline assignment: CDR1 ENHRY and CDR2 SYGVKD. The ends were cut back, 1 base at V and 6 bases at J, with 6 bases in the middle. CDR3 length: 13 residues. This CDR3 reads CAISELGAGELFF. CDR3 nucleotides: TGTGCCATCAGTGAGTTAGGGGCCGGGGAGCTGTTTTTT.

The chain carries TRBV28 and TRBJ1-2; D call uncertain. This CDR3 is built from 13 residues. V shed 6 bases and J shed 6 bases, with 14 bases lying between them. Germline V gives CDR1 MDHEN, CDR2 SYDVKM. CDR3: CASRGGREDGYTF. DNA for the CDR3: TGTGCCAGCAGGGGTGGGAGGGAGGATGGCTACACCTTC.

The chain recombines TRBV30 with TRBJ1-1; tentative D call: TRBD1 (5 bases). This CDR3 is built from 13 residues. V lost 3 bases, J lost 4 bases, and 12 bases lay in between. Germline V gene sequence: CDR1 GTSNPN, CDR2 SVGIG (reference sequence). This CDR3 is CAWSYAGTTEAFF. The CDR3 DNA reads TGTGCCTGGAGCTACGCCGGGACCACTGAAGCTTTCTTT.

This clonotype was counted ten times or more. The chain carries TRBV5-1 and TRBJ1-1, with D possibly matching TRBD1 (6 bases). The V gene lost 3 bases and the J gene lost 4 bases, with 16 bases spanning the gap. In germline, CDR1 is SGHRS, CDR2 YFSETQ. CDR3 length: 15 residues. The DNA for the CDR3 is TGCGCCAGCAGCTCCGACTCCACAGGGATCACTGAAGCTTTCTTT. Translating it yields CASSSDSTGITEAFF.

The V call is TRBV6-1, the J call TRBJ2-5, with TRBD2 identical over 7 bases. After removal of 7 bases from V and 0 bases from J, the junction contained 11 bases not matched to a gene. CDR1 is MNHNS and CDR2 is SASEGT in the germline V gene. This CDR3 contains 16 residues. The CDR3 DNA sequence: TGTGCCAGCAAGGAGTTCGGGGGGATAGACCAAGAGACCCAGTACTTC. It specifies CASKEFGGIDQETQYF.

On this clonotype: A read error may be the cause here, since a much bigger clone is one base away. In this CDR3 the conserved last residue, phenylalanine or tryptophan, is missing, so a read error is likely. The chain recombines TRBV29-1 with TRBJ1-5; D is possibly TRBD1 (5 bases). CDR3 length equals 12 residues. Trimming took off 5 bases at V and 4 bases at J, with 9 bases between the two ends. Germline-derived CDR1 and CDR2 are SQVTM and ANQGSEA. The chain's CDR3 is CSVSQGNQPQHL. CDR3 DNA sequence: TGCAGCGTTTCCCAGGGAAATCAGCCCCAGCATTTG.

Comment on this clonotype: The junction does not match germline at one end; this may be a read error. The V and J genes are TRBV29-1 and TRBJ2-5; 8 bases map to TRBD2. This CDR3 has 13 amino acids. CDR1 SQVTM and CDR2 ANQGSEA come from the germline V gene. CDR3 sequence (DNA): TGCAGCGTCAAGCGGGGGAGTCAAGAGACCAAGTACTTC. Amino acids: CSVKRGSQETKYF.

The V call is TRBV6-1, the J call TRBJ2-2, with D maybe TRBD1 (6 bases). The CDR3 runs 14 residues. The V end was cut by 6 bases, the J end by 4 bases, with 12 bases between. Germline V gene sequence: CDR1 MNHNS, CDR2 SASEGT. The CDR3: CASRATGFTGELFF. DNA for the CDR3: TGTGCCAGCAGGGCAACAGGGTTCACCGGGGAGCTGTTTTTT.

This clonotype has at least ten counts. This rearrangement joins TRBV3-1 to TRBJ2-7, with D perhaps matching TRBD2 (5 bases). CDR1 and CDR2 from the germline V gene are LGHDT and YNNKEL (reference sequence). Deletions cut 0 bases from V and 4 bases from J, with 16 bases between. The CDR3 contains 16 residues. In DNA, the CDR3 is TGTGCCAGCAGCCAAGACGGGGAGACCCTACCTTACGAGCAGTACTTC. This codes for CASSQDGETLPYEQYF.

The V call is TRBV20-1, the J call TRBJ2-5; tentative D call: TRBD2 (6 bases). Germline V gene data show CDR1 as DFQATT and CDR2 as SNEGSKA (reference sequence). With 5 bases removed from V and 4 bases from J, the gap between germline ends came to 11 bases. CDR3 length: 12 residues. DNA of the CDR3: TGCAGTGCTCTTCTAGCGAGAGAGACCCAGTACTTC. Protein sequence: CSALLARETQYF.

At least ten counts were recorded for this clonotype. The CDR3 sequence: CASIRDETYEQYF. The DNA of the CDR3 is TGTGCCAGCATAAGGGACGAAACCTACGAGCAGTACTTC. The V and J genes are TRBV6-5 and TRBJ2-7; D could derive from TRBD1 or TRBD2 (5 bases each). The CDR3 runs to 13 residues. Deletions cut 7 bases from V and 2 bases from J, with 12 bases between. The germline CDR1 and CDR2 sequences are MNHEY and SVGAGI.

The genes are TRBV4-2 and TRBJ2-5; 8 bases align to TRBD2. This CDR3 contains 16 residues. V was pared by 0 bases and J by 5 bases, with 8 bases of the junction left unmatched. Per the germline V gene, CDR1 is LGHNA and CDR2 is YNFKEQ. The CDR3 spells CASSQDWTGGEETQYF. The DNA for the CDR3 is TGTGCCAGCAGCCAAGATTGGACGGGGGGGGAGGAGACCCAGTACTTC.

V gene TRBV6-1 combines with J gene TRBJ1-1; D is unclear. The germline V and J ends were trimmed by 8 bases and 1 base, with 14 bases remaining between them. The CDR3 is 14 amino acids. The V gene's germline CDR1 is MNHNS and CDR2 SASEGT. CDR3 in DNA: TGTGCCAGCTTAGTCAGCCTAGAGAACACTGAAGCTTTCTTT. Encoded protein: CASLVSLENTEAFF.

This clonotype showed up just a few times. The rearrangement links TRBV30 to TRBJ2-5; 8 nucleotides agree with TRBD2. V lost 3 bases and J lost 5; bases outside the gene matches: 8. Germline V CDR1 and CDR2: GTSNPN, SVGIG (reference sequence). CDR3 length: 14 residues. This CDR3 reads CAWRRRGGRETQYF. CDR3 in DNA: TGTGCCTGGAGGCGACGGGGGGGCCGTGAGACCCAGTACTTC.

This clonotype was counted ten times or more. The genes are TRBV10-2 and TRBJ2-7; D call uncertain. Germline lookup yields CDR1 WSHSY and CDR2 SAAADI. The ends were cut back, 0 bases at V and 0 bases at J, with 12 bases in the middle. The CDR3 contains 16 residues. CDR3 residues: CASSESTSLSSYEQYF. CDR3 bases: TGCGCCAGCAGTGAGTCTACTTCCCTGAGCTCCTACGAGCAGTACTTC.

This chain's CDR3 is CASSRGLDNPHEQYF. In nucleotides, the CDR3 is TGTGCCAGTAGTAGGGGACTAGATAATCCCCACGAGCAGTACTTC. V is TRBV19 and J is TRBJ2-7; 8 positions agree with TRBD2. CDR3 length: 15 residues. After removal of 4 bases from V and 5 bases from J, the junction contained 10 bases not matched to a gene. CDR1 is LNHDA, CDR2 SQIVND, per germline (reference sequence).

This clonotype was picked up a small number of times. V is TRBV18 and J is TRBJ2-2; D remains ambiguous. The germline V gene encodes CDR1 KGHSH and CDR2 LQKENI. The CDR3 is 16 residues long. Trimming cost V 2 bases and J 4 bases, with 14 bases left between them. This CDR3 is CASSPMTPPSTGELFF. The CDR3 DNA reads as TGTGCCAGCTCACCAATGACTCCTCCGTCCACCGGGGAGCTGTTTTTT.

This clonotype was seen many times. The chain couples TRBV6-5 to TRBJ2-5; TRBD2 agrees at 9 bases. The germline V gene has CDR1 MNHEY and CDR2 SVGAGI. V shed 2 bases and J 4 bases; nucleotides not matched to a gene: 8. The CDR3 consists of 16 residues. CDR3 sequence (DNA): TGTGCCAGCAGTTACGCCGGTCTAGCGGGGAGAGAGACCCAGTACTTC. This gives the protein CASSYAGLAGRETQYF.

Comments on this clonotype: A junction end diverges from the germline sequence, so it may reflect a read error. This sequence joins TRBV6-1 and TRBJ2-5, with TRBD1 as a possible D gene (6 bases). CDR3 length: 19 residues. The germline CDR1 and CDR2 sequences are MNHNS and SASEGT. The CDR3 is CASSEVAGGLVRGFGTQYF. DNA of the CDR3: TGTGCCAGCAGCGAAGTTGCCGGCGGCCTTGTTAGGGGGTTTGGGACCCAGTACTTC.

In its sample, this clonotype was seen many times. This chain connects TRBV11-2 to TRBJ1-1; D unresolved. CDR1 is SGHAT, CDR2 FQNNGV, per germline. Trimming pared 0 bases from V and 3 bases from J, leaving 5 bases between. The CDR3 covers 13 residues. CDR3 amino acids: CASSLDMDTEAFF. CDR3 bases: TGTGCCAGCAGCTTAGACATGGACACTGAAGCTTTCTTT.